These T cell receptor beta chains were read from a single sample in a study of cytomegalovirus exposure and HLA in healthy donors. Clones were read by immunoSEQ multiplex PCR, and TCRdb kept only the in-frame ones, dropping some. The repertoire holds 90,000 to 120,000 clones, with over 70% as singletons. Sequences were obtained from PBMCs. Receptors originate from a man aged 25 to 40 in good health and CMV-seronegative. The CDR3 runs from the conserved cysteine through the conserved F or W. A D gene is named only where the DNA matches it firmly. Only some rows state a clone size, as once, few, many or a class for expanded clones.

D gene,clone size,J gene,V gene,CDR3 protein,CDR3 DNA
NA,NA,TRBJ1-2,TRBV9,CASSVEGNTGYGYTF,TGTGCCAGCAGCGTAGAGGGGAATACGGGCTATGGCTACACCTTC
NA,NA,TRBJ2-1,TRBV5-6,CASRTAYNEQFF,TGTGCCAGCAGGACAGCCTACAATGAGCAGTTCTTC
TRBD1,NA,TRBJ1-2,TRBV29-1,CSAAPDRRNYGYTF,TGCAGCGCCGCACCGGACAGGAGGAACTATGGCTACACCTTC
TRBD2,NA,TRBJ2-3,TRBV10-3,CAITALAGGSTDTQYF,TGTGCCATCACCGCACTAGCGGGAGGGAGCACAGATACGCAGTATTTT
TRBD1,NA,TRBJ1-2,TRBV2,CASSFLPGQGSYGYTF,TGTGCCAGCAGTTTTTTACCGGGACAGGGGTCCTATGGCTACACCTTC
TRBD1,NA,TRBJ1-1,TRBV18,CASSPWTGSDTEAFF,TGTGCCAGCTCACCCTGGACAGGGTCGGACACTGAAGCTTTCTTT
NA,NA,TRBJ2-1,TRBV4-1,CASRPYPDSASSDEQFF,TGCGCCAGCAGACCCTACCCGGACAGCGCTAGTTCCGATGAGCAGTTCTTC
NA,NA,TRBJ2-7,TRBV29-1,CSAGGMSSYEQYF,TGCAGCGCGGGGGGCATGAGCTCCTACGAGCAGTACTTC
TRBD2,NA,TRBJ2-7,TRBV30,CAWSRGGDAYEQYF,TGTGCCTGGAGTCGCGGGGGGGACGCCTACGAGCAGTACTTC
NA,few,TRBJ1-2,TRBV7-2,CASSLDSKSTYGYTF,TGTGCCAGCAGTTTGGACAGTAAATCCACCTATGGCTACACCTTC
TRBD1,once,TRBJ1-4,TRBV13,CASTSGQSTQKLFF,TGTGCCAGCACCTCGGGACAGTCAACTCAAAAACTGTTTTTT
TRBD1,NA,TRBJ1-4,TRBV28,CASSRDRGREKLFF,TGTGCCAGCAGCCGGGACAGGGGGAGGGAAAAACTGTTTTTT
NA,NA,TRBJ1-1,TRBV4-1,CASSPRGGDTEAFF,TGCGCCAGCAGCCCTAGGGGGGGGGACACTGAAGCTTTCTTT
NA,once,TRBJ2-1,TRBV6-5,CASHRGAGRNEQFF,TGTGCCAGCCACCGGGGGGCAGGGAGGAATGAGCAGTTCTTC
TRBD1,NA,TRBJ1-2,TRBV18,CASSPGQGQGADGYTF,TGTGCCAGCTCACCCGGTCAGGGACAGGGGGCCGATGGCTACACCTTC
NA,few,TRBJ1-1,TRBV6-5,CASSREVNTEAFF,TGTGCCAGCAGCCGGGAGGTGAACACTGAAGCTTTCTTT
NA,once,TRBJ2-3,TRBV7-7,CASSLMSHPQDTQYF,TGTGCTAGCAGCTTAATGTCCCATCCCCAAGATACGCAGTATTTT
NA,once,TRBJ1-1,TRBV7-2,CASSLVSDTEAFF,TGTGCCAGCAGCTTAGTTTCCGACACTGAAGCTTTCTTT
NA,NA,TRBJ1-1,TRBV11-2,CASSPGGINTEAFF,TGTGCCAGCAGCCCCGGCGGCATCAACACTGAAGCTTTCTTT
NA,NA,TRBJ2-2,TRBV9,CASSPRTGELFF,TGTGCCAGCAGCCCGCGGACCGGGGAGCTGTTTTTT
NA,NA,TRBJ2-7,TRBV13,CASSSNRVYEQYF,TGTGCCAGCAGCTCCAACAGGGTCTACGAGCAGTACTTC
NA,NA,TRBJ1-1,TRBV15,CATSRLGHMNTEAFF,TGTGCCACCAGCAGATTGGGACACATGAACACTGAAGCTTTCTTT
TRBD2,NA,TRBJ2-7,TRBV28,CASSSRGGLAGGLREQYF,TGTGCCAGCAGTTCCAGGGGGGGACTAGCGGGAGGGCTCCGCGAGCAGTACTTC
NA,few,TRBJ2-7,TRBV6-5,CASRYDRLDEQYF,TGTGCCAGCAGGTATGACAGGTTGGACGAGCAGTACTTC
TRBD2,NA,TRBJ2-1,TRBV6-1,CAIKTSGENEQFF,TGTGCCATCAAGACTAGCGGGGAAAATGAGCAGTTCTTC
TRBD1,NA,TRBJ2-2,TRBV7-9,CASSFDWDRGSGELFF,TGTGCCAGCAGTTTCGACTGGGACAGGGGTTCCGGGGAGCTGTTTTTT